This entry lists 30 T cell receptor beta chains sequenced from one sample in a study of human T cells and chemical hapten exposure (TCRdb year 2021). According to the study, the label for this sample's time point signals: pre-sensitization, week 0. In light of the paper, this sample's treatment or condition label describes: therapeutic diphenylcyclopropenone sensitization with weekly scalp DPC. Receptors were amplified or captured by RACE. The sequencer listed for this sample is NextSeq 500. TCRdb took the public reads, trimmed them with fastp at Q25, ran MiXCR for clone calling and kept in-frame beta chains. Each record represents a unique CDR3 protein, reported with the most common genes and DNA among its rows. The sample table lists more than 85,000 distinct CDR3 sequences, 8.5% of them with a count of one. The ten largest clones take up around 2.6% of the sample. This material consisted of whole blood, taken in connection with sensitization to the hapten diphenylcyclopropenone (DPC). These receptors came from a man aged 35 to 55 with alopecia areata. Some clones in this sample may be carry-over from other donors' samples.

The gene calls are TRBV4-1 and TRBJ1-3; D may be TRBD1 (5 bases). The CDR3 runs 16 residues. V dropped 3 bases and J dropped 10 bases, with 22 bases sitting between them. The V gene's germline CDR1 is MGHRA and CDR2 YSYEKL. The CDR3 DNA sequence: TGCGCCAGCAGCCAGCTATCCGGGACCTCTTCGATGACCATATATTTT. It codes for CASSQLSGTSSMTIYF.

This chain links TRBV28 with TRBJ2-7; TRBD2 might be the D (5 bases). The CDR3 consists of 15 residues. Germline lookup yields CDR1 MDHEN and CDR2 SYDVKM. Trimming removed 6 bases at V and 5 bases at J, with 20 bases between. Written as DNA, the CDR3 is TGTGCCAGCAGCCAACCTCCCGGGATCCGGGACGAGCAGTACTTC. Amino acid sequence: CASSQPPGIRDEQYF.

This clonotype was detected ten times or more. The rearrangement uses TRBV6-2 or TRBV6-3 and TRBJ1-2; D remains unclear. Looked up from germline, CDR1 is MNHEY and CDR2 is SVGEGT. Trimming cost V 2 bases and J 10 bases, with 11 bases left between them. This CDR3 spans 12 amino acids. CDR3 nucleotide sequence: TGTGCCAGCAGTTACACCCCATCGGTCTACACCTTC. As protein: CASSYTPSVYTF.

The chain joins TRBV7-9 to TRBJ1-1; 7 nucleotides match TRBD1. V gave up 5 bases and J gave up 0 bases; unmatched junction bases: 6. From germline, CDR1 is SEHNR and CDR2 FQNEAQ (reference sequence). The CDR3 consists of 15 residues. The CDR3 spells CASSRGQDMNTEAFF. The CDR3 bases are TGTGCCAGCAGCCGCGGACAGGATATGAACACTGAAGCTTTCTTT. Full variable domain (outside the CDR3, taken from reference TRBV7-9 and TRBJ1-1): DTGVSQNPRHKITKRGQNVTFRCDPISEHNRLYWYRQTLGQGPEFLTYFQNEAQLEKSRLLSDRFSAERPKGSFSTLEIQRTEQGDSAMYLCASSRGQDMNTEAFFGQGTRLTVV.

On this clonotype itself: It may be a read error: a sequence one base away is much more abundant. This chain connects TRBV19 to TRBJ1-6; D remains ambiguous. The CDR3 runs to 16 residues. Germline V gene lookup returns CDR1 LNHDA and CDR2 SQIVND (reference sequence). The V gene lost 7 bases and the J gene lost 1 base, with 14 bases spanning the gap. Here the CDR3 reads CASTGVARSYNSPLHF. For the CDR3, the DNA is TGTGCCAGTACGGGAGTGGCTAGATCCTATAATTCACCCCTCCACTTT.

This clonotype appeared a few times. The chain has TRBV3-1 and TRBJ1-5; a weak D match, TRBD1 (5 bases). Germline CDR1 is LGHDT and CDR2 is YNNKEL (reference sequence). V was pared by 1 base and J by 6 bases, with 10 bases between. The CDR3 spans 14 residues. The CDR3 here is CASSQGRVGQPQHF. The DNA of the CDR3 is TGTGCCAGCAGCCAAGGCAGGGTCGGTCAGCCCCAGCATTTT.

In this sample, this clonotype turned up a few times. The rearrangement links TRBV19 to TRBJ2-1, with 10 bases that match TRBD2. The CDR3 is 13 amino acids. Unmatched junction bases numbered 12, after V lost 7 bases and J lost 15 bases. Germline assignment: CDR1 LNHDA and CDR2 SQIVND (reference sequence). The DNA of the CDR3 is TGTGCCAGTATCTCAGCGGGAGGGGGTTTTGGGTTCTTC. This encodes CASISAGGGFGFF.

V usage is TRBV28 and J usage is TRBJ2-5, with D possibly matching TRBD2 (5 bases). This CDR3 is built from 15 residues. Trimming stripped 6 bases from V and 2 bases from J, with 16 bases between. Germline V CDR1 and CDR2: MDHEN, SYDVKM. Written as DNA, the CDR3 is TGTGCCAGCAGCCCCATCTCCTCGGGGCAAGAGACCCAGTACTTC. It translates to CASSPISSGQETQYF.

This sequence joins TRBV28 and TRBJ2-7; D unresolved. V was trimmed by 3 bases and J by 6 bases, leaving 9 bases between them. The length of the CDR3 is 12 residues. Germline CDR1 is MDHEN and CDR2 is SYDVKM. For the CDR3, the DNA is TGTGCCAGCAGTTTGTTGGCCGGCGAGCAGTACTTC. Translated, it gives CASSLLAGEQYF.

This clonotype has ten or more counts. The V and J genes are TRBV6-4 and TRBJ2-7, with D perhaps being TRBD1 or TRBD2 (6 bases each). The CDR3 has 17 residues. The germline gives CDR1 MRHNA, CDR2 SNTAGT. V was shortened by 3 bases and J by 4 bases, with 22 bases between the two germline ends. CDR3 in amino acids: CASSEGGSGLTFYEQYF. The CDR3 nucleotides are TGTGCCAGCAGTGAAGGGGGTAGCGGCCTGACTTTTTACGAGCAGTACTTC.

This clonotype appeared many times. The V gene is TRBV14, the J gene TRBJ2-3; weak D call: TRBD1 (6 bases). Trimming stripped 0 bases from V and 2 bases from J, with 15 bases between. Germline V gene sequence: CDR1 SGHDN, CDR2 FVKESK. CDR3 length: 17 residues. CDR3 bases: TGTGCCAGCAGCCAAGATCAAAACAGGGTCTCCACAGATACGCAGTATTTT. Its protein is CASSQDQNRVSTDTQYF.

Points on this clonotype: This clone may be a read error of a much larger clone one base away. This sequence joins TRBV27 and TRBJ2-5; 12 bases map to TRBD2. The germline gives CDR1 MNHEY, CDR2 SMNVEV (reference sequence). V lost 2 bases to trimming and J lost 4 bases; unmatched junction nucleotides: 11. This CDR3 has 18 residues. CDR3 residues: CASSLTSRLAGVRETQYF. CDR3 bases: TGTGCCAGCAGTTTAACGTCGCGACTAGCGGGAGTAAGAGAGACCCAGTACTTC.

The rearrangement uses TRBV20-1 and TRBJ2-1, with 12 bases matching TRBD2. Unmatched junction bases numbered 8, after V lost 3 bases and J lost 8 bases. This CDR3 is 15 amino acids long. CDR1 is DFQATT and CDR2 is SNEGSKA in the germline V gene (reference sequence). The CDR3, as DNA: TGCAGTGCTAGCGTCGGACTAGCGGGAAGGGATGAGCAGTTCTTC. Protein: CSASVGLAGRDEQFF.

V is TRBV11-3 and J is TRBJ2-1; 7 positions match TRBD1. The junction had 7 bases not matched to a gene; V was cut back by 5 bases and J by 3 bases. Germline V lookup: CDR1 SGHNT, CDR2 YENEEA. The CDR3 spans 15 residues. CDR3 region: CASSARQGSYNEQFF. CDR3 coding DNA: TGTGCCAGCAGCGCCCGACAGGGAAGCTACAATGAGCAGTTCTTC.

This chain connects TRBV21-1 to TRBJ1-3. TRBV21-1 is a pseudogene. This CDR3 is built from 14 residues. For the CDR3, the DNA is TGTGCCAGCAATGTGGCGGTCTCTGGAAACACCATATATTTT. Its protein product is CASNVAVSGNTIYF.

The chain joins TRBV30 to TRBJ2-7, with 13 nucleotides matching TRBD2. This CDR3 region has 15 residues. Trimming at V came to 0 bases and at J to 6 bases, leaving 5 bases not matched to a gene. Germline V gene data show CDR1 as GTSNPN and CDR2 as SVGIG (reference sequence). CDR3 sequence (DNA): TGTGCCTGGAGTGTAGGACTAGCGGGAGTTGCCGAGCAGTACTTC. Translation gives CAWSVGLAGVAEQYF. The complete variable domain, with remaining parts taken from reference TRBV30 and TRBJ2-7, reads SQTIHQWPATLVQPVGSPLSLECTVEGTSNPNLYWYRQAAGRGLQLLFYSVGIGQISSEVPQNLSASRPQDRQFILSSKKLLLSDSGFYLCAWSVGLAGVAEQYFGPGTRLTVT.

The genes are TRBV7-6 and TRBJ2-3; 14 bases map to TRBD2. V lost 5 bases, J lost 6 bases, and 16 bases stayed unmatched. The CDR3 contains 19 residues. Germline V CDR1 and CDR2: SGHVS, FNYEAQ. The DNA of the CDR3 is TGTGCCAGCAGCAATACGCCTATAGGACTAGCGGGAGGTAATGATACGCAGTATTTT. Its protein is CASSNTPIGLAGGNDTQYF.

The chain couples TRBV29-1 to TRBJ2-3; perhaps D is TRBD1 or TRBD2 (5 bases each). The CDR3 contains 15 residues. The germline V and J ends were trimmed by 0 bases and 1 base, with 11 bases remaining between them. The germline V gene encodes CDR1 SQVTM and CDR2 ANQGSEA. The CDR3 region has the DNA TGCAGCGTTGAAGAACGGCAGGGACGCACAGATACGCAGTATTTT. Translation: CSVEERQGRTDTQYF.

The CDR3 loop is CAWNRDSYNSPLHF. The DNA of the CDR3 is TGTGCCTGGAACCGGGACAGTTATAATTCACCCCTCCACTTT. The V and J genes are TRBV30 and TRBJ1-6; 7 bases are a match to TRBD1. Germline V gives CDR1 GTSNPN, CDR2 SVGIG (reference sequence). V shed 4 bases, J shed 4 bases, and the junction held 4 bases outside the gene matches. The CDR3 contains 14 residues.

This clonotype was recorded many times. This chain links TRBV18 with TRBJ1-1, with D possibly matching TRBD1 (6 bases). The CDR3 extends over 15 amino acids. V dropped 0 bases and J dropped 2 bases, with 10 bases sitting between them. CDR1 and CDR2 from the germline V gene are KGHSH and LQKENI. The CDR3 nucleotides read TGTGCCAGCTCACCACCCCGGACAGACAACACTGAAGCTTTCTTT. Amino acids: CASSPPRTDNTEAFF. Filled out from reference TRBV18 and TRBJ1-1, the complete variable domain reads NAGVMQNPRHLVRRRGQEARLRCSPMKGHSHVYWYRQLPEEGLKFMVYLQKENIIDESGMPKERFSAEFPKEGPSILRIQQVVRGDSAAYFCASSPPRTDNTEAFFGQGTRLTVV.

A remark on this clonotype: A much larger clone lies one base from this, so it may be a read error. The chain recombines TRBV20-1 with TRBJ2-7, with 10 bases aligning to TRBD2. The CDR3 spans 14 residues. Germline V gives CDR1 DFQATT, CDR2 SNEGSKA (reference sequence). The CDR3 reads CSAPFSGRLYEQYF. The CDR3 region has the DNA TGCAGCGCACCGTTTAGCGGGAGGTTGTACGAGCAGTACTTC.

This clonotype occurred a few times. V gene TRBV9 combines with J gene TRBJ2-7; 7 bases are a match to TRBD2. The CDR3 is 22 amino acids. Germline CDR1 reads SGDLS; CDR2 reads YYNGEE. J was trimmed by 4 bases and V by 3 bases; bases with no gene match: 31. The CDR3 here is CASSATYGEEYTSAIEVYEQYV. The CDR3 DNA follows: TGTGCCAGCAGCGCAACCTACGGGGAAGAGTACACTAGCGCCATAGAAGTATACGAGCAGTACGTC.

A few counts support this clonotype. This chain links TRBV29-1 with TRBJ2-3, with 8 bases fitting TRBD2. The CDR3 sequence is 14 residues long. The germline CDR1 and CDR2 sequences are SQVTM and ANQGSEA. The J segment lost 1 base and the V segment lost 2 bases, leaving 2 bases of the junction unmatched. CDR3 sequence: CSVETSGRTDTQYF. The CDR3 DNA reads TGCAGCGTTGAAACTAGCGGACGCACAGATACGCAGTATTTT.

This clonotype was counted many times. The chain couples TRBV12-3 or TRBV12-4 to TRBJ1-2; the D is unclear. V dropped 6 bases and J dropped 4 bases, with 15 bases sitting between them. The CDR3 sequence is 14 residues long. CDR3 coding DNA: TGTGCCAGCAGCTACCCCCAGGAGGCCTATGGCTACACCTTC. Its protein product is CASSYPQEAYGYTF.

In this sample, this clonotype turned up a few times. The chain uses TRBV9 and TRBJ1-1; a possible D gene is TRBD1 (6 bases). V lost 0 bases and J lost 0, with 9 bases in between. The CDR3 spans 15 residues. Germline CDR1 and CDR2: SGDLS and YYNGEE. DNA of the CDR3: TGTGCCAGCAGCGTAGGAGGACAGATGAACACTGAAGCTTTCTTT. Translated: CASSVGGQMNTEAFF.

The CDR3 loop reads CASSLEGGGHRADTQYF. In DNA, the CDR3 is TGTGCCAGCAGCTTAGAAGGGGGGGGACACCGGGCTGATACGCAGTATTTT. The chain joins TRBV7-8 to TRBJ2-3, with D maybe TRBD2 (7 bases). Germline CDR1 is SGHVS and CDR2 is FQNEAQ. The V end lost 1 base, the J end lost 6 bases, and 20 bases lay between the germline ends. The CDR3 extends over 17 amino acids.

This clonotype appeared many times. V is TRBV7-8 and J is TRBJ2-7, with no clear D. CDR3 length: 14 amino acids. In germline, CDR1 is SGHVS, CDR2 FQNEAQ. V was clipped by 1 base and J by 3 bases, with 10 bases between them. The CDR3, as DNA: TGTGCCAGCAGCTTAGTTGGGCGCAGCTACGAGCAGTACTTC. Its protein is CASSLVGRSYEQYF.

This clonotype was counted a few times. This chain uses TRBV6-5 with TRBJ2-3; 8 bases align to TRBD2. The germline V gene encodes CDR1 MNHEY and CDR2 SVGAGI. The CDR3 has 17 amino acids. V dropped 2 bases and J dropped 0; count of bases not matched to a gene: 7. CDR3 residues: CASSYQVAGLSTDTQYF. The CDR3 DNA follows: TGTGCCAGCAGTTACCAGGTAGCGGGGCTTAGCACAGATACGCAGTATTTT.

CDR3 loop: CAISEARGNQPQHF. The CDR3, as DNA: TGTGCCATCAGTGAGGCCAGGGGAAATCAGCCCCAGCATTTT. V gene TRBV10-3 combines with J gene TRBJ1-5; D perhaps matches TRBD1 (6 bases). V was cut by 2 bases and J by 4 bases, with 9 bases left in between. This CDR3 region has 14 residues. The V gene's germline CDR1 is ENHRY and CDR2 SYGVKD.

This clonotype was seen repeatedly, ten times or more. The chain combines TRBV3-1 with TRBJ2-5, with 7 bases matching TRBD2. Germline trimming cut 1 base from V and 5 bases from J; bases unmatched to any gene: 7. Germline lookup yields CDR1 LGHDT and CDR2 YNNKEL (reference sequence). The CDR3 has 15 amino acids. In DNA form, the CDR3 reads TGTGCCAGCAGCCAAGTGATCGGGAGGTTGGAGACCCAGTACTTC. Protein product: CASSQVIGRLETQYF.